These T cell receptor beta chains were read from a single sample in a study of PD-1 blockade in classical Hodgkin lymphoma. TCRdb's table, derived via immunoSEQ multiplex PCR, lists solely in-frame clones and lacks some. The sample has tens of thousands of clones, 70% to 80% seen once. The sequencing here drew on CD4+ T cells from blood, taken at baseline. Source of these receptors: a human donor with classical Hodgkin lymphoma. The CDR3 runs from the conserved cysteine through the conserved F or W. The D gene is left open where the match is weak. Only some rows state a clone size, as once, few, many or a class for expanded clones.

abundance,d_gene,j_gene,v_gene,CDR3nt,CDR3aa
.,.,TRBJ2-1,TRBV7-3,TGTGCCAGCAGCTTAACTGGGGCTGAGCAGTTCTTC,CASSLTGAEQFF
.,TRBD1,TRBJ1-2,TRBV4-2,TGTGCCAGCAGCCAAATAGACAGGGGCAACTATGGCTACACCTTC,CASSQIDRGNYGYTF
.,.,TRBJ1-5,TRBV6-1,TGTGCCAGCAGTGGTACAGGGCGCAGCAATCAGCCCCAGCATTTT,CASSGTGRSNQPQHF
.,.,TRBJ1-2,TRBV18,TGTGCCAGCTCACCCGTCTCAGAACCTAACTATGGCTACACCTTC,CASSPVSEPNYGYTF
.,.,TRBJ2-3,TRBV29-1,TGCAGCGTTGATCGGTCCGGGAGCACAGATACGCAGTATTTT,CSVDRSGSTDTQYF
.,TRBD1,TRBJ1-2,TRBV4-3,TGCGCCAGCAGCCAACTCAACCGACAGGGCTATGGCTACACCTTC,CASSQLNRQGYGYTF
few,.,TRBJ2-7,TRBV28,TGTGCCAGCAGTAGGACAGCAGGGGAGCAGTACTTC,CASSRTAGEQYF
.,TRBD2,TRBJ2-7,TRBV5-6,TGTGCCAGCAGCTTACGGGGGGGCTCCTACGAGCAGTACTTC,CASSLRGGSYEQYF
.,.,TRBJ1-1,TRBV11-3,TGTGCCAGCAGCTTCGGGTACAAGGACACTGAAGCTTTCTTT,CASSFGYKDTEAFF
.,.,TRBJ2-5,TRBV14,TGTGCCAGCAGCCAGCAGCGGGTCCAAGAGACCCAGTACTTC,CASSQQRVQETQYF
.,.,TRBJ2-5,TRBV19,TGTGCCAGTAGTATAGATTTTACGAGGTTCCAAGAGACCCAGTACTTC,CASSIDFTRFQETQYF
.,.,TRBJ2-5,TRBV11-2,TGTGCCAGCAGCTTGCAAGAGACCCAGTACTTC,CASSLQETQYF
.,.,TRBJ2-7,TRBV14,TGTGCCAGCAGCCAAGCTCCCAGGGGCGAGCAGTACTTC,CASSQAPRGEQYF
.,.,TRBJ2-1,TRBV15,TGTGCCACCAGCAGAGAGCCGGACTCCAGCTCCTACAATGAGCAGTTCTTC,CATSREPDSSSYNEQFF
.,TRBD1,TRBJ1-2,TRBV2,TGTGCCAGCAGTGAGCCGGGACAGGGCATCGACTATGGCTACACCTTC,CASSEPGQGIDYGYTF
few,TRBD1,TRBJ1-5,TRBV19,TGTGCCAGTAGGGTGGGAGGGGGCAAGAATCAGCCCCAGCATTTT,CASRVGGGKNQPQHF
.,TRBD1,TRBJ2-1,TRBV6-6,TGTGCCAGCACCGGACAGGGAGGAGAATCCTACAATGAGCAGTTCTTC,CASTGQGGESYNEQFF
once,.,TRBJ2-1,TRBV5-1,TGCGCCAGCAGCTTGGAACGCCAAAGCAATGAGCAGTTCTTC,CASSLERQSNEQFF
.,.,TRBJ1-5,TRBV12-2,TGTGCAAGTCGTCTTCTCGGGACAGGGCTTTTGAAAGGTAATCAGCCCCAGCATTTT,CASRLLGTGLLKGNQPQHF
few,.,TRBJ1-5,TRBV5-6,TGTGCCAGCAGCTTGACGGGGGCGAATCAGCCCCAGCATTTT,CASSLTGANQPQHF
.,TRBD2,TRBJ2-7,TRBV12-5,TGTGCTAGTGGTTTGGGCCTACTAGCGTACGAGCAGTACTTC,CASGLGLLAYEQYF
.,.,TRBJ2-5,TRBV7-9,TGTGCCAGCAGCTTGAAAGAGACCCAGTACTTC,CASSLKETQYF
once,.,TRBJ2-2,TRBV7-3,TGTGCCAGCAGCCCAGGCCCGAACACCGGGGAGCTGTTTTTT,CASSPGPNTGELFF
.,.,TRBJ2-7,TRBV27,TGTGCCAGCCTCCTACAGGGTCCCCCCAGCTACGAGCAGTACTTC,CASLLQGPPSYEQYF
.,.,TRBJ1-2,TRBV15,TGTGCCACCAGCTCGCCTACAGCTAACTATGGCTACACCTTC,CATSSPTANYGYTF
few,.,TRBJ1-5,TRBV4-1,TGCGCCAGCAGCCAAGATTATAGCAATCAGCCCCAGCATTTT,CASSQDYSNQPQHF
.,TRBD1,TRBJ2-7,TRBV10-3,TGTGCCATCAGTGTAAATCCAGGGGGAGAAGGGTACGAGCAGTACTTC,CAISVNPGGEGYEQYF
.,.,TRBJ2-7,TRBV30,TGTGCCGGAACGATGGGGGGAACGGGGGTTTACGAGCAGTACTTC,CAGTMGGTGVYEQYF
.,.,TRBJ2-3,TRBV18,TGTGCCAGCTCCGGGACTAGCACAGATACGCAGTATTTT,CASSGTSTDTQYF
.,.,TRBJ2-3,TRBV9,TGTGCCAGCAGCGTAGTGCGCCACACAGATACGCAGTATTTT,CASSVVRHTDTQYF
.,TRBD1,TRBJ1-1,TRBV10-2,TGCGCCAGCAATCCCGGACAGGGACAACCGGGCACTGAAGCTTTCTTT,CASNPGQGQPGTEAFF
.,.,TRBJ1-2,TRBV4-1,TGCGCCAGCAGCCAAGTAATGGAAAAAGAGGCCTATGGCTACACCTTC,CASSQVMEKEAYGYTF
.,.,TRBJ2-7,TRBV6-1,TGTGCCAGCAATGGGTTTTGGGAGCAGTACTTC,CASNGFWEQYF
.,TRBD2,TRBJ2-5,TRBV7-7,TGTGCCAGCAGCGCGGGACTAGCGGAAGAGACCCAGTACTTC,CASSAGLAEETQYF
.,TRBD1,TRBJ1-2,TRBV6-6,TGTGCCAGCAGTCAAGGGACAGGGGATCTCTACGGCTACACCTTC,CASSQGTGDLYGYTF
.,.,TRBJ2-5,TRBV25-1,TGTGCCAGCAGTCCGATGTCAGGGGAGACCCAGTACTTC,CASSPMSGETQYF
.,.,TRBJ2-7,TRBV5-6,TGTGCCAGCAGCGTGACCGCGAGCTCCTACGAGCAGTACTTC,CASSVTASSYEQYF
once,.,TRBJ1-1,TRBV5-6,TGTGCCAGCAGCTTGGTGCCCAAGAACACTGAAGCTTTCTTT,CASSLVPKNTEAFF
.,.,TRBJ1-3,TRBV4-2,TGTGCCAGCAGCCAAGTGAGCAGTACCTCTGGAAACACCATATATTTT,CASSQVSSTSGNTIYF
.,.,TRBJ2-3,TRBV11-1,TGTGCCAGCAGCTTAACACCGGACAGAAGCACAGATACGCAGTATTTT,CASSLTPDRSTDTQYF
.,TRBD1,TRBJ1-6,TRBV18,TGTGCCAGCTCCCGCCGAGGACAGGATAATTCACCCCTCCACTTT,CASSRRGQDNSPLHF
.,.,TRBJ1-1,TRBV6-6,TGTGCCAGCAGTTACTCAGGGGCTGAAGCTTTCTTT,CASSYSGAEAFF
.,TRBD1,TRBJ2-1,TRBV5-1,TGCGCCAGCAGCATGAATCCGGGACAGGGTCCCGGGGAGCAGTTCTTC,CASSMNPGQGPGEQFF
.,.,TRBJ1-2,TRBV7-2,TGTGCCAGCAGCTTGGCAACAACAGTCTATGGCTACACCTTC,CASSLATTVYGYTF
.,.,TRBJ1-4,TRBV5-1,TGCGCCAGCAGATCGGAGTTCAGAGATGAAAAACTGTTTTTT,CASRSEFRDEKLFF
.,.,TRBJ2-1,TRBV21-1,TGTGCCAGCCCCAAGGGGTCCAATGAGCAGTTCTTC,CASPKGSNEQFF
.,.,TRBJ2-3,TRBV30,TGTGCCTGGACCCTGTCGGAGAGGGGCCCGCAGTATTTT,CAWTLSERGPQYF
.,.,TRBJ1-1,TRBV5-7,TGTGCCAGCAGCTTAGGTGCGTGGGATCCGACTGAAGCTTTCTTT,CASSLGAWDPTEAFF
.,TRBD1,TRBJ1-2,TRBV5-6,TGTGCCAGCAGCACGGAACTCACGACAGGGAGAGTCTATGGCTACACCTTC,CASSTELTTGRVYGYTF
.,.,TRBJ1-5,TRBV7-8,TGTGCCAGCAGCCCATGGTGGCAGGGAGTGGATGAGCCCCAGCATTTT,CASSPWWQGVDEPQHF
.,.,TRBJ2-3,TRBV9,TGTGCCAGCAGCGTAAGAGAGGGGGGATGGGGCACAGATACGCAGTATTTT,CASSVREGGWGTDTQYF
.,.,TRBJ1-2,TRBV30,TGTGCCTGGATCAGGGGTTTACGGGGCTACACCTTC,CAWIRGLRGYTF
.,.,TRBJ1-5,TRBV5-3,TGTGCCAGAAGCTTGGGGGCAGGGACCAATCGCCTCGTAGTTTGGCATTTT,CARSLGAGTNRLVVWHF
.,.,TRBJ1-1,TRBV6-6,TGTGCCAGCAGTTACAGGGAAACTGAAGCTTTCTTT,CASSYRETEAFF
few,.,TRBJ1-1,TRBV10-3,TGTGCCATCGGGAAAGGGTTGGACACTGAAGCTTTCTTT,CAIGKGLDTEAFF
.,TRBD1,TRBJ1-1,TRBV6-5,TGTGCCAGCAGTTCCACGGGACAGCCGAACACTGAAGCTTTCTTT,CASSSTGQPNTEAFF